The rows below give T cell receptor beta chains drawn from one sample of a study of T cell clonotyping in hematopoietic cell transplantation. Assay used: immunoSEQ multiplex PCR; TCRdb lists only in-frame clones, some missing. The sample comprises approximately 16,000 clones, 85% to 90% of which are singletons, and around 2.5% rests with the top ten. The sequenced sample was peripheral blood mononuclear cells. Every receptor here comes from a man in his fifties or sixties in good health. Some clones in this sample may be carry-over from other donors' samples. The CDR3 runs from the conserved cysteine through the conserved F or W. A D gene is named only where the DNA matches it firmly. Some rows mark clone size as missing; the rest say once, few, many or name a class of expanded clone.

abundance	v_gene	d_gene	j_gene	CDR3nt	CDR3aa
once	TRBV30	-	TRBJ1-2	TGTGCCTGGAGTCCAGGTATAAACTATGGCTACACCTTC	CAWSPGINYGYTF
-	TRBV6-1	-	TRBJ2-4	TGTGCCAGCAGTGAGAGGAGCATTCAGTACTTC	CASSERSIQYF
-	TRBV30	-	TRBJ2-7	TGTGCCTGGACGAGGCAGATAAGCTACGAGCAGTACTTC	CAWTRQISYEQYF
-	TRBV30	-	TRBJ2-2	TGTGCCTGGACCTCCGGTTCCAGCCCCGGGGAGCTGTTTTTT	CAWTSGSSPGELFF
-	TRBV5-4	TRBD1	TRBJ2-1	TGTGCCAGCAGTGCGCAGGGGGCTACCGCGAATGAGCAGTTCTTC	CASSAQGATANEQFF
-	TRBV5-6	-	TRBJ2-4	TGTGCCAGCAGCAGGGGGATAGGCAGTCAAAACATTCAGTACTTC	CASSRGIGSQNIQYF
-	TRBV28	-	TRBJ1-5	TGTGCCAGCGGTAGGGGAAATCAGCCCCAGCATTTT	CASGRGNQPQHF
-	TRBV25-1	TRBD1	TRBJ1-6	TGTGCCAGCAGTCGGGACAGGGTTTCACCCCTCCACTTT	CASSRDRVSPLHF
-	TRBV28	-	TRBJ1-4	TGTGCCAGCAGTGCCCCCGGGTCTTCTCTCGAAAAACTGTTTTTT	CASSAPGSSLEKLFF
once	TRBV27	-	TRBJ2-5	TGTGCCAGCAGTTTATACTCCGGAAGACGGGAGACCCAGTACTTC	CASSLYSGRRETQYF
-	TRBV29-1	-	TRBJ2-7	TGCAGCGCCCTTGGGGGCCAGCGGATCGAGCAGTACTTC	CSALGGQRIEQYF
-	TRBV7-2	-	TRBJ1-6	TGTGCCAGCAGCCGGACGGCAGAACCACCCCTCCACTTT	CASSRTAEPPLHF
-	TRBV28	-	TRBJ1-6	TGTGCCAGCAGTTCCCCCTCCGGCCGAAGGCCACCCCTCCACTTT	CASSSPSGRRPPLHF
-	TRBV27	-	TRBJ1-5	TGTGCCAGCAGTTGGGGGGCGGAGGGTCAGCCCCAGCATTTT	CASSWGAEGQPQHF
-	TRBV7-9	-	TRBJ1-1	TGTGCCAGCAGCTTTACGAACACTGAAGCTTTCTTT	CASSFTNTEAFF
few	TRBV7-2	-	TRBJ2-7	TGTGCCAGCAGCTCCGGACCCGGATACGAGCAGTACTTC	CASSSGPGYEQYF
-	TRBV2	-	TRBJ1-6	TGTGCCAGCAGTGTTGGCAGGGAGGCACCCCTCCACTTT	CASSVGREAPLHF
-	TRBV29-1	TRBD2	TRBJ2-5	TGCAGCGTTGGTTCTCAAGCGGGGGAGACCCAGTACTTC	CSVGSQAGETQYF
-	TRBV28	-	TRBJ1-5	TGTGCCAGCAGTTTACCCGTGCGGAGCCGCGGCAATCAGCCCCAGCATTTT	CASSLPVRSRGNQPQHF
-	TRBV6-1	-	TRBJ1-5	TGTGCCAGCAGTACTTCCGGGAGGGGCAATCAGCCCCAGCATTTT	CASSTSGRGNQPQHF
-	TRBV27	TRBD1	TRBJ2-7	TGTGCCAGCAGTTTAAGAGTAGGGACAGGAACCTACGAGCAGTACTTC	CASSLRVGTGTYEQYF
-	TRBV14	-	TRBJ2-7	TGTGCCAGCAGCCGAGGACAGACCTACGAGCAGTACTTC	CASSRGQTYEQYF
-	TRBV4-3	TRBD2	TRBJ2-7	TGCGCCAGCAGCCAACTAGCGGGGGGGCCGTACGAGCAGTACTTC	CASSQLAGGPYEQYF
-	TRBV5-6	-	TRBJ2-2	TGTGCCAGCAGCCTGGTTGGGGCTTCGAACACCGGGGAGCTGTTTTTT	CASSLVGASNTGELFF
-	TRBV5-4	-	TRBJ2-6	TGTGCCAGCAGGGGGGGCAGGGCCCTTCCCTCAGGGGCCAACGTCCTGACTTTC	CASRGGRALPSGANVLTF
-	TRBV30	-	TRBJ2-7	TGTGCCTGCTCAGGTTACTCCTACGAGCAGTACTTC	CACSGYSYEQYF
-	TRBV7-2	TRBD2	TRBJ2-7	TGTGCCAGCAGCTTTAGCGGGGCCTCTTACTACGAGCAGTACTTC	CASSFSGASYYEQYF
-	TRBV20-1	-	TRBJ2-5	TGCAGTGGGCTCCAACAAGAGACCCAGTACTTC	CSGLQQETQYF
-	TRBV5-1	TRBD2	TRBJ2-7	TGCGCCGGCAGCCACCTAGCGGGAGACTACGAGCAGTACTTC	CAGSHLAGDYEQYF
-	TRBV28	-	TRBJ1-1	TGTGCCAGCAGGGAGGGGCGGGGGAACACTGAAGCTTTCTTT	CASREGRGNTEAFF
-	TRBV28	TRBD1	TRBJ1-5	TGTGCCAGCAGACAGGGGGCTCAGCCCCAGCATTTT	CASRQGAQPQHF
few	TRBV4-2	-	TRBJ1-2	TGTGCCAGCAGCCAAGAGGGCCGGGGAAATGGCTACACCTTC	CASSQEGRGNGYTF
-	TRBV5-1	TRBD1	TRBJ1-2	TGCGCCAGCAGCTCGGACAGGGCTAACTATGGCTACACCTTC	CASSSDRANYGYTF
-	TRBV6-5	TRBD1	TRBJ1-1	TGTGCCAGCAATCGACAGGGTTTCACTGAAGCTTTCTTT	CASNRQGFTEAFF